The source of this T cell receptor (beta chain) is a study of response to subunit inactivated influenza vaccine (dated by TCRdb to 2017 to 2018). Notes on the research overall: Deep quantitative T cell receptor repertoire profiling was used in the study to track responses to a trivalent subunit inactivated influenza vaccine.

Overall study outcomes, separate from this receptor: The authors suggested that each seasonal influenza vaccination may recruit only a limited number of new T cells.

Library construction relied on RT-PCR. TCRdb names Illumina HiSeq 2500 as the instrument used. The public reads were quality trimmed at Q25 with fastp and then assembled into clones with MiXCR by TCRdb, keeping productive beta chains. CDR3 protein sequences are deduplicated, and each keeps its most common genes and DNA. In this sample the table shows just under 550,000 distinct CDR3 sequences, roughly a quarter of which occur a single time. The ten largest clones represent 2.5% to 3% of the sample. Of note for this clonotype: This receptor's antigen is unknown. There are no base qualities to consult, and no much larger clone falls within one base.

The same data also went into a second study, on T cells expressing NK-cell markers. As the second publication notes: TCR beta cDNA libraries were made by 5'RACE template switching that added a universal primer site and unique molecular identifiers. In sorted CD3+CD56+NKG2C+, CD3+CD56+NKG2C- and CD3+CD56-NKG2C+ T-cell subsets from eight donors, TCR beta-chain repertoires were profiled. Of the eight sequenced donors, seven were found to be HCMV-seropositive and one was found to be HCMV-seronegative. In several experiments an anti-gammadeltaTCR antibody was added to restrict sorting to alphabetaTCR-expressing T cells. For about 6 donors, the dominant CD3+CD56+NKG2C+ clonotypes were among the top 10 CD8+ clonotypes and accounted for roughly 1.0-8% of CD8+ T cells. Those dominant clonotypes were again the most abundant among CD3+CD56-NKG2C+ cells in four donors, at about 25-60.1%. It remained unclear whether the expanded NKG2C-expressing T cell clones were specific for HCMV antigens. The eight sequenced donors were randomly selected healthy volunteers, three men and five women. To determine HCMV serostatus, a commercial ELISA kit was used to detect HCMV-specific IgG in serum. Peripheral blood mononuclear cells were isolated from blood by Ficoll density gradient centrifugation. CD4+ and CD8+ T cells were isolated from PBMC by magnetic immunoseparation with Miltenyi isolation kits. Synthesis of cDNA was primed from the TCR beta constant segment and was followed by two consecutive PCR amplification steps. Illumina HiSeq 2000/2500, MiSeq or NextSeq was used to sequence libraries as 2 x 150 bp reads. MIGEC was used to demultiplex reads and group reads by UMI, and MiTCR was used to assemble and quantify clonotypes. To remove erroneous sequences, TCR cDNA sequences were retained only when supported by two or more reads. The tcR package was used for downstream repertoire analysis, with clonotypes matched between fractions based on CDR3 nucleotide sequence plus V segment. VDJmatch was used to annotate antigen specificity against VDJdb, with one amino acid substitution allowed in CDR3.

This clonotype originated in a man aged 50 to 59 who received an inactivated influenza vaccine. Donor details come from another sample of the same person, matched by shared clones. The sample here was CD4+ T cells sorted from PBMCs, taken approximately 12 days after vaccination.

The base sequence is TGTGCCAGTAGACAGGGGCTGAACACTGAAGCTTTCTTT. This codes for CASRQGLNTEAFF. The rearrangement joined TRBV6-1 to TRBJ1-1; 8 middle bases align to TRBD1. Compared with germline, V lacks 9 bases and J lacks 0 bases; bases without a gene match: 3. CDR1 MNHNS and CDR2 SASEGT were looked up in the germline V gene. The CDR3 sequence holds 13 residues, the cysteine and phenylalanine included. The DNA shown is the 39-base CDR3, in frame from base 1.